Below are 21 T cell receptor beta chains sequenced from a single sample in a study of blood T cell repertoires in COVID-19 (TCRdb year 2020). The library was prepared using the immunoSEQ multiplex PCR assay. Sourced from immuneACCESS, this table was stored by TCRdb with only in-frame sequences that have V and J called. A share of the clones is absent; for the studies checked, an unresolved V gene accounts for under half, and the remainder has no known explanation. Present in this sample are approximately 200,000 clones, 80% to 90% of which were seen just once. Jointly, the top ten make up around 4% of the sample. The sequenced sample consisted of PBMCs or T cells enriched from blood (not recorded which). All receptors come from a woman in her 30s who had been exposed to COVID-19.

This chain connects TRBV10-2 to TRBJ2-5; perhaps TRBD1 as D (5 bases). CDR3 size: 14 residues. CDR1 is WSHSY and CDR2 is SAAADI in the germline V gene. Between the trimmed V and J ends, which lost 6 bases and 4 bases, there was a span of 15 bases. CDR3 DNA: TGCGCCAGCAGCAACAGACAGTCTCCAGAGACCCAGTACTTC. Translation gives CASSNRQSPETQYF.

CDR3 sequence reads: CATSDTTGGIHTDTQYF. The CDR3 DNA follows: TGTGCCACCAGTGATACGACAGGGGGGATCCATACAGATACGCAGTATTTT. The V gene is TRBV24-1, the J gene TRBJ2-3; 9 bases line up with TRBD1. The germline V gene encodes CDR1 KGHDR and CDR2 SFDVKD. CDR3 length: 17 residues. V trimming: 3 bases; J trimming: 3 bases; junction bases outside the gene matches: 9.

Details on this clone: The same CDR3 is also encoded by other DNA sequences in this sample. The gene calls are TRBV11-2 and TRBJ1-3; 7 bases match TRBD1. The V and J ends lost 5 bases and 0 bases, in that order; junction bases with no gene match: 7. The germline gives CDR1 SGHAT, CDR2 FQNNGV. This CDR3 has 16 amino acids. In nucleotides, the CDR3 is TGTGCCAGCAGCCGACCTGGGACAGTCTCTGGAAACACCATATATTTT. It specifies CASSRPGTVSGNTIYF.

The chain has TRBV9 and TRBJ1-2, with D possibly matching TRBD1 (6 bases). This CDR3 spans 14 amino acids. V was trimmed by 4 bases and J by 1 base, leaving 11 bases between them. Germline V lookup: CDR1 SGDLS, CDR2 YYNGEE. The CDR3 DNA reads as TGTGCCAGCAGCTCCTCCAGGGGTAACTATGGCTACACCTTC. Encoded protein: CASSSSRGNYGYTF.

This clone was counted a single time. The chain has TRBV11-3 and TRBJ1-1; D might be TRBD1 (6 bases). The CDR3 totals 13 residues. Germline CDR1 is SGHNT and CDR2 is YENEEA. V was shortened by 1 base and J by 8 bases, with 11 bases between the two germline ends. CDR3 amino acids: CASSLARQEEAFF. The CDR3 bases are TGTGCCAGCAGCTTAGCCCGACAGGAAGAAGCTTTCTTT.

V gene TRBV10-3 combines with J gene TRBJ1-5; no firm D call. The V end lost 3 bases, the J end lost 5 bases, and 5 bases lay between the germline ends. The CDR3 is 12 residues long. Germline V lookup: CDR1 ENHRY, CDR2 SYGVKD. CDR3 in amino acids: CAISDSYQPQHF. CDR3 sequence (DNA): TGTGCCATCAGTGATTCATATCAGCCCCAGCATTTT.

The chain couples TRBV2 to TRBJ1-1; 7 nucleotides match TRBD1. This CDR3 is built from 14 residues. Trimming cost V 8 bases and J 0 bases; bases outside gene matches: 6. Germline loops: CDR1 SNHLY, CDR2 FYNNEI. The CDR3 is CASRWDSLNTEAFF. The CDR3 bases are TGTGCCAGCCGCTGGGACAGTTTGAACACTGAAGCTTTCTTT.

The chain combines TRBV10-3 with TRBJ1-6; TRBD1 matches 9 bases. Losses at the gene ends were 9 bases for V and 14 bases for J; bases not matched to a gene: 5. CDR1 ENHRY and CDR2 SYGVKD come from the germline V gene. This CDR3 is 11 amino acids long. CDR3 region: CAIGQGSTLHF. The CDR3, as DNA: TGTGCCATTGGACAGGGGAGCACCCTCCACTTT.

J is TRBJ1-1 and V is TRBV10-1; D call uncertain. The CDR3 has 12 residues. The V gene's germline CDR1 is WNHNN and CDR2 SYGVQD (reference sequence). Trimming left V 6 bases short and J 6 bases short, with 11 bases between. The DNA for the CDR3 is TGCGCCAGCAGGGCGGGATTATCTGAAGCTTTCTTT. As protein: CASRAGLSEAFF.

CDR3 sequence reads: CASSVGVIPGANVLTF. CDR3 nucleotide sequence: TGTGCCAGCAGCGTAGGCGTCATCCCCGGGGCCAACGTCCTGACTTTC. The chain uses TRBV9 and TRBJ2-6, with D unresolved. V lost 0 bases, J lost 4 bases, and 11 bases lay in between. Per germline, CDR1 SGDLS and CDR2 YYNGEE. This CDR3 has 16 residues.

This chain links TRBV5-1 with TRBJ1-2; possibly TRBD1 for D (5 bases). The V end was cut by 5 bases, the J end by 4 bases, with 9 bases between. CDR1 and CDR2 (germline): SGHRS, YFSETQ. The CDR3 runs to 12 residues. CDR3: CASRGGGYGYTF. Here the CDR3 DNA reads TGCGCCAGCAGGGGGGGAGGCTATGGCTACACCTTC.

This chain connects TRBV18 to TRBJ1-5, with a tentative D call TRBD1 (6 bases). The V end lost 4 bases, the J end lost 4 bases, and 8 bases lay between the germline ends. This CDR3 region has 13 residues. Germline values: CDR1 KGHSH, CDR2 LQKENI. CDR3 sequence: CASSLTGNQPQHF. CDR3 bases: TGTGCCAGCTCACTGACAGGTAATCAGCCCCAGCATTTT.

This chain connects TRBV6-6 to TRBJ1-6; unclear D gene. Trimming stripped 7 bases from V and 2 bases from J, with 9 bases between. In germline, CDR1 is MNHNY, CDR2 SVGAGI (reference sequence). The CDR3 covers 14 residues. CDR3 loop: CASTSVAYNSPLHF. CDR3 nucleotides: TGTGCCAGCACCAGTGTCGCCTATAATTCACCCCTCCACTTT.

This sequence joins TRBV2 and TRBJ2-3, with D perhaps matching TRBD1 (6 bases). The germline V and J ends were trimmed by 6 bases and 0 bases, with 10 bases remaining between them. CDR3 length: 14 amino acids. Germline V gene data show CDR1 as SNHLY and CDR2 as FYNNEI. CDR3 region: CASSGDRSTDTQYF. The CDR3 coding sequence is TGTGCCAGCAGCGGCGACAGGAGCACAGATACGCAGTATTTT. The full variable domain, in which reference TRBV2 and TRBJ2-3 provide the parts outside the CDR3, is EPEVTQTPSHQVTQMGQEVILRCVPISNHLYFYWYRQILGQKVEFLVSFYNNEISEKSEIFDDQFSVERPDGSNFTLKIRSTKLEDSAMYFCASSGDRSTDTQYFGPGTRLTVL.

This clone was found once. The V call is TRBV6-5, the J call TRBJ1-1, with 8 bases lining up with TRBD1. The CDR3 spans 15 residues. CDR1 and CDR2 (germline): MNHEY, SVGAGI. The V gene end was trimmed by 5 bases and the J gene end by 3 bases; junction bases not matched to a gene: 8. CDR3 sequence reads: CASSPFPGGYTEAFF. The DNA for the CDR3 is TGTGCCAGCAGTCCTTTCCCAGGGGGCTACACTGAAGCTTTCTTT.

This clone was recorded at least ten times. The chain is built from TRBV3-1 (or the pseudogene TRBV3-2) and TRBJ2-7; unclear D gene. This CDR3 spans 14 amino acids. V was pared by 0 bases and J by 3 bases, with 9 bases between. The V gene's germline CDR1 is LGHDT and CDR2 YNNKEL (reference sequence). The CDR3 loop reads CASSQDPQNYEQYF. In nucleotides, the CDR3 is TGTGCCAGCAGCCAAGATCCGCAGAACTACGAGCAGTACTTC.

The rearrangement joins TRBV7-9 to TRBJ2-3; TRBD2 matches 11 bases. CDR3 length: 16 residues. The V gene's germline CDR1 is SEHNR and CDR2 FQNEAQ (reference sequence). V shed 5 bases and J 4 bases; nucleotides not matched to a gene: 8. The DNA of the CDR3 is TGTGCCAGCAGCCCTAGACTAGCGGGGTCCGCAGATACGCAGTATTTT. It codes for CASSPRLAGSADTQYF. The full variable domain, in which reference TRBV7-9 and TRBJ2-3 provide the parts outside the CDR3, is DTGVSQNPRHKITKRGQNVTFRCDPISEHNRLYWYRQTLGQGPEFLTYFQNEAQLEKSRLLSDRFSAERPKGSFSTLEIQRTEQGDSAMYLCASSPRLAGSADTQYFGPGTRLTVL.

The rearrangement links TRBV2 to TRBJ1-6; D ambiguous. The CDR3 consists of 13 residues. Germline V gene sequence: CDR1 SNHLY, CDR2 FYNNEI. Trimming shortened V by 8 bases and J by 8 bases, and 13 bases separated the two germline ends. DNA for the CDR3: TGTGCCAGCGCCAGGCCCGTAGATTCACCCCTCCACTTT. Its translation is CASARPVDSPLHF.

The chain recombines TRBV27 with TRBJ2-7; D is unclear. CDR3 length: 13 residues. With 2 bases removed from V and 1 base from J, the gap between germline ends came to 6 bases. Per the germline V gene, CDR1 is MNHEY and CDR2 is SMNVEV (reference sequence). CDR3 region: CASSLGLSYEQYF. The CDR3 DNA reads TGTGCCAGCAGTTTAGGCCTTTCCTACGAGCAGTACTTC.

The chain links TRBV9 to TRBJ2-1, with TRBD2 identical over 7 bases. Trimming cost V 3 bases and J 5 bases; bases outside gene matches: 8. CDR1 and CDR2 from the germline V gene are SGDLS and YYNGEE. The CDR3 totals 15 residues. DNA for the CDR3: TGTGCCAGCAGCGCGAGGGGAGCGGGGAACAATGAGCAGTTCTTC. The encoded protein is CASSARGAGNNEQFF.

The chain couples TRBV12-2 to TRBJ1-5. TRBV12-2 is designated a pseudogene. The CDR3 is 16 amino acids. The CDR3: CASRLGRGWSNQPQHF. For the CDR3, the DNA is TGTGCAAGTCGCTTAGGGAGAGGATGGAGCAATCAGCCCCAGCATTTT.